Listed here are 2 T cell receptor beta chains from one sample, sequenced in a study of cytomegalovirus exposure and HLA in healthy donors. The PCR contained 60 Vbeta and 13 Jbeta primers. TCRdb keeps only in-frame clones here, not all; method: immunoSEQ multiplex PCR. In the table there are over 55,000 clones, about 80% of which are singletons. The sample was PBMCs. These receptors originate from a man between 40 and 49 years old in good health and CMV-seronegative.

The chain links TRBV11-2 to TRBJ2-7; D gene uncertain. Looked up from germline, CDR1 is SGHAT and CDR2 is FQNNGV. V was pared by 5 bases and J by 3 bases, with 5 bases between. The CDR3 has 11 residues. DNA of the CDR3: TGTGCCAGCAGCGAATACTACGAGCAGTACGTC. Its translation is CASSEYYEQYV.

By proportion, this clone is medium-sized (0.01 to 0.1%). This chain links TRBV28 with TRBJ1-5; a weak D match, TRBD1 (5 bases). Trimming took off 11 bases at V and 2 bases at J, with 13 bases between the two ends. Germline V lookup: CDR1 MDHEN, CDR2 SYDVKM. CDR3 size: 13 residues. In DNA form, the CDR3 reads TGTGCCGGACAATGGAGGGGCAATCAGCCCCAGCATTTT. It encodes CAGQWRGNQPQHF. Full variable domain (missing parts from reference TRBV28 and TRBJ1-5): DVKVTQSSRYLVKRTGEKVFLECVQDMDHENMFWYRQDPGLGLRLIYFSYDVKMKEKGDIPEGYSVSREKKERFSLILESASTNQTSMYLCAGQWRGNQPQHFGDGTRLSIL.